The clone carrying this TCR beta chain has ten or more counts. Its cognate antigen is unknown. These data belong to a study of identical twins. Each CDR3 protein gets one entry after TCRdb re-called the 5' RACE reads with MiXCR. The table records hundreds of thousands of distinct CDR3 sequences, approximately 18% of them present only once. Study outcomes and limitations: Out-of-frame alpha sequences that twins shared showed excess low generation probability.

These same data were also listed under a study on T cells expressing NK-cell markers.

This sequence was found in a woman under 30 in good health. Sequenced sample: PBMCs.

The CDR3 DNA reads as TGTGCCACCACCACAGGGGGTGGAGATACGCAGTATTTT. Protein: CATTTGGGDTQYF. This rearrangement joins TRBV15 to TRBJ2-3; 8 bases are shared with TRBD1. Losses at the gene ends were 7 bases for V and 5 bases for J; bases not matched to a gene: 5. The germline gives CDR1 LNHNV, CDR2 YYDKDF (reference sequence). The CDR3 has 13 residues.